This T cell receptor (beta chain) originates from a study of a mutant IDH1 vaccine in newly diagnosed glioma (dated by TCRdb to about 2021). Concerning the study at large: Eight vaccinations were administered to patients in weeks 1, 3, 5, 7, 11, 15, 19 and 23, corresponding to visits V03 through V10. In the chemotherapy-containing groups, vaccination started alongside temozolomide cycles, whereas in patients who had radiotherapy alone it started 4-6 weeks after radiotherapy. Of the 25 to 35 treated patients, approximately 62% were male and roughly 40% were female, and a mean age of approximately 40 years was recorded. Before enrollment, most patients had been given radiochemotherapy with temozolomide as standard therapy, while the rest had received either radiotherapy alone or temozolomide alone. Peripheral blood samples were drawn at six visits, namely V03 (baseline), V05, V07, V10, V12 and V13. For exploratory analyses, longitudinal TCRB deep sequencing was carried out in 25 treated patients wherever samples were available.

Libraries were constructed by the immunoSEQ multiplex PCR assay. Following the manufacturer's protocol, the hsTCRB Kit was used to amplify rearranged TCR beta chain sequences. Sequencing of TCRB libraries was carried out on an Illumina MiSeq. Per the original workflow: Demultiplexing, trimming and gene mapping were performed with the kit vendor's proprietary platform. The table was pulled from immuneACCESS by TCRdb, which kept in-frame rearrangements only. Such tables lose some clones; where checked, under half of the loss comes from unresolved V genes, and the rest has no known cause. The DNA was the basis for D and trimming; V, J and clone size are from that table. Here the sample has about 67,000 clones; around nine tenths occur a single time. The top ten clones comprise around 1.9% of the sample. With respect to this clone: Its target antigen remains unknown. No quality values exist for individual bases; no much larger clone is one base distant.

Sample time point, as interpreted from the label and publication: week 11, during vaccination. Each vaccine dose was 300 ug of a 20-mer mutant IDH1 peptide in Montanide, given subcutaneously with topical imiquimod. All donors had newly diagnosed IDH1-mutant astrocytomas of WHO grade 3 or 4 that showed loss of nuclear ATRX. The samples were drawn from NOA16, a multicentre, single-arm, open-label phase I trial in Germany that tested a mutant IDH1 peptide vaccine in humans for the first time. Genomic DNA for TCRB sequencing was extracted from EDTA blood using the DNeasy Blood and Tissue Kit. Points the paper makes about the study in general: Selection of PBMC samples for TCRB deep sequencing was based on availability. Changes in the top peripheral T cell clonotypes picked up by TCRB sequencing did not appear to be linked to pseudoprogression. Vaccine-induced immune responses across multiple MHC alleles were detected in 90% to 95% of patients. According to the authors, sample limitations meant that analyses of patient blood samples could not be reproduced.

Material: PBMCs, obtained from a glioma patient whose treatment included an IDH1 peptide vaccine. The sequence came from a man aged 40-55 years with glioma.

Here the CDR3 is given as CASSRVGASHEQPQHF. The DNA sequence is given as TGTGCCAGTAGCCGGGTTGGGGCCTCCCATGAGCAGCCCCAGCATTTT. Here the chain combines TRBV19 and TRBJ1-5; D gene: possibly TRBD1, on 5 matching bases. As encoded in the germline V gene (reference sequence), CDR1 is LNHDA while CDR2 is SQIVND. The CDR3, from cysteine to phenylalanine, totals 16 residues. Only the CDR3 part of the read is kept: 48 bases, read in frame from the first base. The germline ends are 22 bases apart after V is trimmed by 6 bases and J by 7 bases.